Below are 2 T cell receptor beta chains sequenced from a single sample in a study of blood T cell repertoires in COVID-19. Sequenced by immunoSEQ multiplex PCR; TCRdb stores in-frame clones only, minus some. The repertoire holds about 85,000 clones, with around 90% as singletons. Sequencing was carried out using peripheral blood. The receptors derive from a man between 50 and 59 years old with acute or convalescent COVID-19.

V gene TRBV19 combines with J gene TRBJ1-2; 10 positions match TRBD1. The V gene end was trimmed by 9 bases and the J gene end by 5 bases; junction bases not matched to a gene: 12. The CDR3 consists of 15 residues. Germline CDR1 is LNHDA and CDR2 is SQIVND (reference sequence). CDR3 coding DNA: TGTGCCAGCACCCGGGACAGGGGATCGGGATATGGCTACACCTTC. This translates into CASTRDRGSGYGYTF.

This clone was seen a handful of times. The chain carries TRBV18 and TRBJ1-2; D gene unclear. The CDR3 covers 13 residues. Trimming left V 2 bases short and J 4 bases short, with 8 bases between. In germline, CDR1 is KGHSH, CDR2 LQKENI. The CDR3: CASSPSDSYGYTF. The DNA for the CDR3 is TGTGCCAGCTCACCATCTGATAGCTATGGCTACACCTTC.